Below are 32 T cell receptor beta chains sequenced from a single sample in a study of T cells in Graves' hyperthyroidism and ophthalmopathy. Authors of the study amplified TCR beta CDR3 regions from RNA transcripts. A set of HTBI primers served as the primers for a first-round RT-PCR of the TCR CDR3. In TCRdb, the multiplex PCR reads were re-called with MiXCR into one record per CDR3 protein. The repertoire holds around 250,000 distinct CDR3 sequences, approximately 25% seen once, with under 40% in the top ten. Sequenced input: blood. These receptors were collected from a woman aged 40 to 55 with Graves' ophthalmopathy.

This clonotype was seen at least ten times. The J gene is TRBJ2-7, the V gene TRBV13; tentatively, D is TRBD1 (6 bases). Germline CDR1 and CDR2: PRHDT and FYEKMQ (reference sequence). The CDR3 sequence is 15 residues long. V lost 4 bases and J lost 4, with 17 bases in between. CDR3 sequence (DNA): TGTGCCAGCAGCTGGGGGCTAGGGGCGGAGTACGAGCAGTACTTC. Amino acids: CASSWGLGAEYEQYF.

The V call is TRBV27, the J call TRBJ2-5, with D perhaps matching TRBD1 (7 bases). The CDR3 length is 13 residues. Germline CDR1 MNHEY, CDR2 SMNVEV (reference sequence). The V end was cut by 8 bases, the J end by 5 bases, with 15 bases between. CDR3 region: CASRRGDRETQYF. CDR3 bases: TGTGCCAGCCGCAGGGGGGATAGGGAGACCCAGTACTTC.

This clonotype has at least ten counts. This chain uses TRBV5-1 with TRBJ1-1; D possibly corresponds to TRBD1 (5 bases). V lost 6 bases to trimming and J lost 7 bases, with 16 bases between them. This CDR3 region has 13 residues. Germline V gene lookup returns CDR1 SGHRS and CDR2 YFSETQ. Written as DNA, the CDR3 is TGCGCCAGCACCGAGGGTGGGGGATATGAAGCTTTCTTT. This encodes CASTEGGGYEAFF. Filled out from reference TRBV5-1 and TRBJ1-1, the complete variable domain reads KAGVTQTPRYLIKTRGQQVTLSCSPISGHRSVSWYQQTPGQGLQFLFEYFSETQRNKGNFPGRFSGRQFSNSRSEMNVSTLELGDSALYLCASTEGGGYEAFFGQGTRLTVV.

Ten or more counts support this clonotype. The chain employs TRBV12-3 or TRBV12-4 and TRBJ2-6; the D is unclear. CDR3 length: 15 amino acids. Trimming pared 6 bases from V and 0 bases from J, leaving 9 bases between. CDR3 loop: CASRKDFSGANVLTF. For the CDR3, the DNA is TGTGCCAGCAGGAAGGATTTCTCTGGGGCCAACGTCCTGACTTTC.

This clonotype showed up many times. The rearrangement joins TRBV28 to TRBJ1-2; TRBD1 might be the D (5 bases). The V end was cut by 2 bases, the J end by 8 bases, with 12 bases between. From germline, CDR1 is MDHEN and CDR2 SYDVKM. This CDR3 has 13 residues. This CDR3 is CASSLGGAGGYTF. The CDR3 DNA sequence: TGTGCCAGCAGTTTAGGTGGGGCTGGGGGCTACACCTTC.

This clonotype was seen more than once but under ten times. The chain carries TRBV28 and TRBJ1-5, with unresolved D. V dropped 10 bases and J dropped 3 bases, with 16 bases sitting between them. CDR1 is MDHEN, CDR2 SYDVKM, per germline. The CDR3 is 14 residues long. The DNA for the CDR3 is TGTGCCACCCACCCTCAATCGTTCAATCAGCCCCAGCATTTT. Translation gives CATHPQSFNQPQHF.

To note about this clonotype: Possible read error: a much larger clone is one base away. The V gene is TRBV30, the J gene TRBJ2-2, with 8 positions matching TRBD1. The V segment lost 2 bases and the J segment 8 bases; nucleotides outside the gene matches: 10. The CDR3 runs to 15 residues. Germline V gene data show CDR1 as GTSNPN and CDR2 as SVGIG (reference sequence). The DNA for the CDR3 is TGTGCCTGGAGTCCCCGCGACAGGGGTTTGGGGGAGCTGTTTTTT. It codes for CAWSPRDRGLGELFF.

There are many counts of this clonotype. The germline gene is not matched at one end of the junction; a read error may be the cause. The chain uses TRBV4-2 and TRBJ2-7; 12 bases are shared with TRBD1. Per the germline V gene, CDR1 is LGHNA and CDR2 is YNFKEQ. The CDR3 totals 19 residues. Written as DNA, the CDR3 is TGTGCCGGCAGCCAAGATCTTGGGACAGGGGGCGATATAACCTACGAGCAGTACTTC. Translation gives CAGSQDLGTGGDITYEQYF.

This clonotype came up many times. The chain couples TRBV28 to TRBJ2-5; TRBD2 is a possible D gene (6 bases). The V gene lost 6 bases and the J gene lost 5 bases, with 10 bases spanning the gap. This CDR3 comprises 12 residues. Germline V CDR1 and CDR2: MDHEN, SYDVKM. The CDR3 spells CASSRGSETQYF. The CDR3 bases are TGTGCCAGCAGCCGGGGGTCCGAGACCCAGTACTTC.

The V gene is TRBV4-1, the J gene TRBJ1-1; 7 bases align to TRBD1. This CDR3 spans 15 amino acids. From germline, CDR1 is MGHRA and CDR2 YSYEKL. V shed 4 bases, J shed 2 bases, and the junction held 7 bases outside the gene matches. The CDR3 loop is CASSPGRGANTEAFF. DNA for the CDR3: TGCGCCAGCAGCCCCGGCAGGGGGGCCAACACTGAAGCTTTCTTT.

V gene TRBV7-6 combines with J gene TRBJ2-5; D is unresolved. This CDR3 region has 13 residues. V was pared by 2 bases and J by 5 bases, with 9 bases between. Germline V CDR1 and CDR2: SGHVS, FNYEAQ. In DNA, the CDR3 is TGTGCCAGCAGCTTAAGTTTCGGGGAGACCCAGTACTTC. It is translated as CASSLSFGETQYF.

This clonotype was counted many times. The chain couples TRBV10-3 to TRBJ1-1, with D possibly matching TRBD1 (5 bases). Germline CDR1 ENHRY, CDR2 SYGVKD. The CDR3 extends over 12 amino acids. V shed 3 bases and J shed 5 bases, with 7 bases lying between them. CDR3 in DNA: TGTGCCATCAGTGATCGGGGGACTGAAGCTTTCTTT. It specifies CAISDRGTEAFF.

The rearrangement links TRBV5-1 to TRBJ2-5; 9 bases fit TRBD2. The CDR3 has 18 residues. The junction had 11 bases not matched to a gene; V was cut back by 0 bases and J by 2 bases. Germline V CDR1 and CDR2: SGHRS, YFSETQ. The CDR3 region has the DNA TGCGCCAGCAGCTTGGCCCCTAGGCGGGGGGGTTCACAAGAGACCCAGTACTTC. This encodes CASSLAPRRGGSQETQYF.

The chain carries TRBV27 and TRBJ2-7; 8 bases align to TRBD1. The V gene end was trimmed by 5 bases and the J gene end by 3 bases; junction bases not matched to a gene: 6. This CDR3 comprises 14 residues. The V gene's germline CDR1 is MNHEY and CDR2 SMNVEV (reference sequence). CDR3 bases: TGTGCCAGCAGTCCGGGACAGGCGGGCTACGAGCAGTACTTC. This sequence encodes CASSPGQAGYEQYF.

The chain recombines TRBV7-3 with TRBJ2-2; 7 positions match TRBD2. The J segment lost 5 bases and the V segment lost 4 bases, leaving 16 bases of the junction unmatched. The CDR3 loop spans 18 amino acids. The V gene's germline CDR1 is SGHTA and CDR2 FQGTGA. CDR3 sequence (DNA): TGTGCCAGCAGCTCGATAGCGGGTCTAGCGAAAGATACCGGGGAGCTGTTTTTT. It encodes CASSSIAGLAKDTGELFF.

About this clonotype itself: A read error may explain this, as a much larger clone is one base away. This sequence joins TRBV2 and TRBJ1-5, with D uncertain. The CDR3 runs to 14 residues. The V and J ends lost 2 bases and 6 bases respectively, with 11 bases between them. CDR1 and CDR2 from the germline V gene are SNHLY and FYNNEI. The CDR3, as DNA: TGTGCCAGCAGTGAATCTGTGGCAGGTCAGCCCCAGCATTTT. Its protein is CASSESVAGQPQHF.

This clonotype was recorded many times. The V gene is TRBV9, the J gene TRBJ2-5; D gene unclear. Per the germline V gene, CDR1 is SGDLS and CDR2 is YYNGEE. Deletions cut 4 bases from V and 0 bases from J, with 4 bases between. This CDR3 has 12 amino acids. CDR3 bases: TGTGCCAGCAGCATAAACCAAGAGACCCAGTACTTC. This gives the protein CASSINQETQYF.

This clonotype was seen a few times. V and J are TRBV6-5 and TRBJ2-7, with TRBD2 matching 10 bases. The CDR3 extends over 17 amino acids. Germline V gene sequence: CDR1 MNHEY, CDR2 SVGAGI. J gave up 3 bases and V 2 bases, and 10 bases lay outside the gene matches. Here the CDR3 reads CASSYGASGGQIYEQYF. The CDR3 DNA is TGTGCCAGCAGTTACGGGGCTAGCGGGGGACAGATCTACGAGCAGTACTTC.

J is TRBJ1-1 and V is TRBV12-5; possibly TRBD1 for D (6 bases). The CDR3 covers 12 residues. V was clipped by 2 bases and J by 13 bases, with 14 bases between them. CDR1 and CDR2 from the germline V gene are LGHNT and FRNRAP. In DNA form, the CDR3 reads TGTGCTAGTGGTTTGACTCGGAGGGGGGTTTTCTTT. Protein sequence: CASGLTRRGVFF.

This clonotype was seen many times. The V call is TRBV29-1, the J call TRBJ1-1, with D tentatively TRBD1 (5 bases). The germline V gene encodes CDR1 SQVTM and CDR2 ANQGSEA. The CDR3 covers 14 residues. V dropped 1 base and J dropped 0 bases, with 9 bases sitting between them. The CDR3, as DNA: TGCAGCGTTGAAGCGTGGGGGATGAACACTGAAGCTTTCTTT. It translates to CSVEAWGMNTEAFF.

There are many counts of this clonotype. CDR3 DNA: TGTGCCAGCAGTTCCCCGACAATGTCTGGAAACACCATATATTTT. This gives the protein CASSSPTMSGNTIYF. The chain employs TRBV6-5 and TRBJ1-3; D not certain. The CDR3 has 15 residues. V was clipped by 4 bases and J by 1 base, with 11 bases between them. Germline loops: CDR1 MNHEY, CDR2 SVGAGI.

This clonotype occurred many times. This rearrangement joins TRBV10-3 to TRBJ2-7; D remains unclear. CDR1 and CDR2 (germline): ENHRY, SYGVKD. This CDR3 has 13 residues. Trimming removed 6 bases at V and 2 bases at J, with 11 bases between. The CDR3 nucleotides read TGTGCCATCAGGAAAGATGAGACCTACGAGCAGTACTTC. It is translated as CAIRKDETYEQYF.

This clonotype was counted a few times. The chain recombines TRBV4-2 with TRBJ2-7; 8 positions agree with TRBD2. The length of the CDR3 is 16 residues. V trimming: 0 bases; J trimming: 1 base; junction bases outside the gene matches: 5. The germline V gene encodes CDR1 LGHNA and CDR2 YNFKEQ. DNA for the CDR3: TGTGCCAGCAGCCAAGAGTCCCCTAGCGGGTCCTACGAGCAGTACTTC. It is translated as CASSQESPSGSYEQYF.

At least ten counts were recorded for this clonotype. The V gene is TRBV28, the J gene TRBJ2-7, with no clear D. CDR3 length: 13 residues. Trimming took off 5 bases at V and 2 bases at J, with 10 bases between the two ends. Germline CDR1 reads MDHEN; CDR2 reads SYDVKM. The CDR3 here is CASSPPIAYEQYF. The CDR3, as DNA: TGTGCCAGCAGTCCCCCCATAGCCTACGAGCAGTACTTC.

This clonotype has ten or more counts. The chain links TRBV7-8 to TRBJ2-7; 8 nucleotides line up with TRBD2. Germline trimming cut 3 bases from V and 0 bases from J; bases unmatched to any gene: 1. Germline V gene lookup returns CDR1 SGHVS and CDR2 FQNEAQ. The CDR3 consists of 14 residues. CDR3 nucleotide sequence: TGTGCCAGCAGCTTTGGGACTAGCTCCTACGAGCAGTACTTC. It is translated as CASSFGTSSYEQYF.

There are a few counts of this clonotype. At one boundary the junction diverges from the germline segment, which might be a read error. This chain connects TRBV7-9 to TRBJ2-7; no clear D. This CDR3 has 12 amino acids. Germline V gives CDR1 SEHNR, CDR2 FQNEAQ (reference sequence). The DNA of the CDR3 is TGTGCCAGCATCTTAATTTCGTACGAGCAGTACTTC. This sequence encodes CASILISYEQYF. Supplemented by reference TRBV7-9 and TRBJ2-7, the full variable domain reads DTGVSQNPRHKITKRGQNVTFRCDPISEHNRLYWYRQTLGQGPEFLTYFQNEAQLEKSRLLSDRFSAERPKGSFSTLEIQRTEQGDSAMYLCASILISYEQYFGPGTRLTVT.

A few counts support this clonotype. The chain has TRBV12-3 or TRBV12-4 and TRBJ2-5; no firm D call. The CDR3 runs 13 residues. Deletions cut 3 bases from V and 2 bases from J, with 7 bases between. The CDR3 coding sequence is TGTGCCAGCAGTTTTAAGGGACAAGAGACCCAGTACTTC. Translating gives CASSFKGQETQYF.

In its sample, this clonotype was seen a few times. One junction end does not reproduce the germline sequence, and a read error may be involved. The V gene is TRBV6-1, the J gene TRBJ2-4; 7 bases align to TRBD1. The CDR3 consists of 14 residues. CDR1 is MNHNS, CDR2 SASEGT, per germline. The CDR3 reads CASRKRGGKNLQYF. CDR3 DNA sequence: TGTGCCAGCCGCAAGCGAGGGGGCAAAAACCTTCAGTACTTC.

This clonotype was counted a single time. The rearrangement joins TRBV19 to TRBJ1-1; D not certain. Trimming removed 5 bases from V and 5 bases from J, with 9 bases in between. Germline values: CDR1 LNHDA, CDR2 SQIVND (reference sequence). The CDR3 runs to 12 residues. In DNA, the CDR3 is TGTGCCAGTAGTCCAACGGGAACTGAAGCTTTCTTT. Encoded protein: CASSPTGTEAFF.

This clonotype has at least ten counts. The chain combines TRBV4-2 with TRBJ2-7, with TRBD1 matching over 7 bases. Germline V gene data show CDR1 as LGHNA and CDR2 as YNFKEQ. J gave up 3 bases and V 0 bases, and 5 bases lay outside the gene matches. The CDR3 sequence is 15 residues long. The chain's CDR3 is CASSQDGTVSYEQYF. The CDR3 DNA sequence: TGTGCCAGCAGCCAAGACGGGACAGTGAGCTACGAGCAGTACTTC.

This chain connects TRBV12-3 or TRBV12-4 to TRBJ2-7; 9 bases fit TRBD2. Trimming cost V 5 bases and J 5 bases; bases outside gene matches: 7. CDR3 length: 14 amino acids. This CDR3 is CASSLSGSHHEQYF. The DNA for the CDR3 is TGTGCCAGCAGTCTTAGCGGGAGTCACCACGAGCAGTACTTC.

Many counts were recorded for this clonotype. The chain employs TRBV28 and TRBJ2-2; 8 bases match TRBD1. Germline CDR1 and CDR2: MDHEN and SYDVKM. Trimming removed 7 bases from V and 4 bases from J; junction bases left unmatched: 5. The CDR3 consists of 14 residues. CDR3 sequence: CASIRQGSTGELFF. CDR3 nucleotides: TGTGCCAGCATTCGACAGGGGTCCACCGGGGAGCTGTTTTTT.